The clone carrying this TCR beta chain was counted ten times or more. Its specificity is not known. Germline lookup yields CDR1 SEHNR and CDR2 FQNEAQ (reference sequence). The CDR3 totals 14 residues. V shed 5 bases and J 0 bases; nucleotides not matched to a gene: 4. Using 10%, 30% or 50% RNA, naive CD8 libraries were derived from around 20,000 to 1,000,000 sorted cells. This record belongs to a study of molecular identifiers for immune sequencing clone quantification. Study at large: Naive CD8 cell RNA, from roughly 21,000 or 96,000 cells, was split five ways in replicates, with four sequenced. Findings of the study overall: Underestimation of highly expanded clone sizes could arise where identical TCR molecules share a barcode.

Bulk libraries came from a prior protocol with listed TCR primers. One entry per CDR3 protein, called by TCRdb with MiXCR from the PCR reads. The data show approximately 40,000 distinct CDR3 sequences, 24% seen once. This receptor was obtained from a human donor in good health. Some libraries in this study had Jurkat cell RNA spiked in. The source material was naive CD8+ T cells from blood, with Jurkat cell RNA spiked in. Indicated subset: FACS-sorted CD8+CD4-CCR7+CD45RA+ naive T cells. The rearrangement links TRBV7-9 to TRBJ2-7, with TRBD2 matching 7 bases. As DNA, the CDR3 is TGTGCCAGCAGCCCCCGGGACTACTCCTACGAGCAGTACTTC. Residues: CASSPRDYSYEQYF.